The T cell receptor (beta chain) described here comes from a study of control samples from healthy donors and cancer patients. V was clipped by 6 bases and J by 0 bases, with 8 bases between them. In germline, CDR1 is MNHEY, CDR2 SVGAGI. CDR3 length: 14 amino acids. Produced via immunoSEQ multiplex PCR; TCRdb's table is partial and in-frame only. The sample contains some 80,000 clones, about 90% of which appear only once. The material sequenced was PBMCs. The clonotype comes from a woman aged 55-75 years with head and neck cancer. V usage is TRBV6-5 and J usage is TRBJ1-4; D gene uncertain. As DNA, the CDR3 is TGTGCCAGCAGGAAGTATGCAACTAATGAAAAACTGTTTTTT. Translation: CASRKYATNEKLFF.